These T cell receptor beta chains were read from a single sample in a study of shared clonotypes between healthy human individuals. Measured with immunoSEQ multiplex PCR; TCRdb has only the in-frame clones, and not every one. Of about 1.5 million clones in the sample, approximately 97% are singletons; the top ten hold about 1%. Material for sequencing was naive CD4+ T cells sorted from blood. Receptor source: a man aged 25 to 40 in good health. Both conserved end residues are part of each CDR3. A D gene is named only where the DNA matches it firmly. Expanded clones get a size class; other rows say once, few or many, or leave the size out.

TGTGCCAGCAGTACCCGGGCCCAGGGCCTCTACTATGGCTACACCTTC	CASSTRAQGLYYGYTF	TRBV27	TRBJ1-2	.	.
TGTGCCAGCAGCTTAACTCTAGCGGGACGAAGTACAGATACGCAGTATTTT	CASSLTLAGRSTDTQYF	TRBV7-3	TRBJ2-3	TRBD2	.
TGTGCTAGCAGCTTAGCGCTAACTGGTGAGCAGTTCTTC	CASSLALTGEQFF	TRBV7-7	TRBJ2-1	.	.
TGTGCCTGGAGTGTCAGGACTAGCGGCTTCCCGAGTTTGTACGAGCAGTACTTC	CAWSVRTSGFPSLYEQYF	TRBV30	TRBJ2-7	TRBD2	.
TGTGCCTGGAGTGTACTCCGGGCGGAAAACACCGGGGAGCTGTTTTTT	CAWSVLRAENTGELFF	TRBV30	TRBJ2-2	.	.
TGTGCCAGTAGTCCCCCCGGGAGGAACACTGAAGCTTTCTTT	CASSPPGRNTEAFF	TRBV19	TRBJ1-1	.	.
TGTGCCAGTAGTATATTAGTGGGCACTGAAGCTTTCTTT	CASSILVGTEAFF	TRBV19	TRBJ1-1	.	.
TGCGCCAGCAGCCCAGGGTTAGCGGGAGGGCCCCCTAATGAGCAGTTCTTC	CASSPGLAGGPPNEQFF	TRBV5-1	TRBJ2-1	TRBD2	.
TGCAGCGTGACCCCGCTGGGCAGGGATAATGAGCAGTTCTTC	CSVTPLGRDNEQFF	TRBV29-1	TRBJ2-1	.	.
TGTGCCAGCTCAAAGACAGGGTGGTCTGAGACCCAGTACTTC	CASSKTGWSETQYF	TRBV18	TRBJ2-5	TRBD1	.
TGTGCCAGCAGTCCGACCTGGGGCAATGAAAAACTGTTTTTT	CASSPTWGNEKLFF	TRBV28	TRBJ1-4	.	.
TGCGCCAGCAGTGAGGGGCTAGCGGAGACCCAGTACTTC	CASSEGLAETQYF	TRBV10-1	TRBJ2-5	.	few
TGTGCCAGCAGCTTTGGCAGTCAAGAGACCCAGTACTTC	CASSFGSQETQYF	TRBV7-8	TRBJ2-5	.	.
TGTGCCAGCAGTTTTTCCGCCGGGACCACATCTTACGAGCAGTACTTC	CASSFSAGTTSYEQYF	TRBV27	TRBJ2-7	.	.
TGTGCCAGCAGCCCAGGGGTTTCGGAGACCCAGTACTTC	CASSPGVSETQYF	TRBV6-5	TRBJ2-5	.	.
TGTGCCAGCAGCCTAGGGGCGGGAAACACCATATATTTT	CASSLGAGNTIYF	TRBV28	TRBJ1-3	.	.
TGTGCCAGCAGCTTAATCGGCGGGAGGGGACGTGACACACACACAGATACGCAGTATTTT	CASSLIGGRGRDTHTDTQYF	TRBV7-3	TRBJ2-3	TRBD2	.
TGTGCCAGCAGAGGACAGGCTAACACCGGGGAGCTGTTTTTT	CASRGQANTGELFF	TRBV9	TRBJ2-2	TRBD1	.
TGTGCCAGTAGTATTCGGACTAGCGGAAACAATGAGCAGTTCTTC	CASSIRTSGNNEQFF	TRBV19	TRBJ2-1	TRBD2	.
TGTGCCAGCAGTTACACTGTTGACAGCTATGGCTACACCTTC	CASSYTVDSYGYTF	TRBV6-5	TRBJ1-2	.	.
TGTGCCAGCAGCTTAGCGCGGAGAGGGGACGAGCAGTACTTC	CASSLARRGDEQYF	TRBV7-2	TRBJ2-7	.	.
TGTGCCAGCATCCCAGTCAGGGGGAATGGGGGCCAAGAGACCCAGTACTTC	CASIPVRGNGGQETQYF	TRBV28	TRBJ2-5	TRBD1	.
TGTGCCAGCAGCGTCCAACCCACAGTCAATGAGCAGTTCTTC	CASSVQPTVNEQFF	TRBV9	TRBJ2-1	.	.
TGCGCCAGCAGCTTGACCCAGGGGGCGCTTATCTATGGCTACACCTTC	CASSLTQGALIYGYTF	TRBV5-1	TRBJ1-2	TRBD1	.
TGCGCCAGCAGACAGGGGAATGAGCAGTTCTTC	CASRQGNEQFF	TRBV10-2	TRBJ2-1	TRBD1	.
TGCGCCAGCAGCTTGGATTTGGGCACAGATACGCAGTATTTT	CASSLDLGTDTQYF	TRBV5-1	TRBJ2-3	.	.
TGTGCCAGCAGCTCCCGGGACAGAGACACAGATACGCAGTATTTT	CASSSRDRDTDTQYF	TRBV7-6	TRBJ2-3	TRBD1	once
TGTGCCATCAGTGAGGGCAGCTACGAGCAGTACTTC	CAISEGSYEQYF	TRBV10-3	TRBJ2-7	.	once
TGTGCCAGCAGCATCAAGCGGGAGGGTTACGAGCAGTACTTC	CASSIKREGYEQYF	TRBV9	TRBJ2-7	TRBD2	.